This T cell receptor (beta chain) comes out of a study of immune evolution from preneoplasia to lung adenocarcinoma. Study-level results: Normal lung had highest clonality; later lesions appeared denser, more diverse. From normal lung to invasive adenocarcinoma, top clone frequencies appeared to decrease.

CDR1 is LNHDA and CDR2 is SQIVND in the germline V gene (reference sequence). V was trimmed by 3 bases and J by 7 bases, leaving 8 bases between them. The CDR3 consists of 12 residues. Comment on this clone: Its antigen is undetermined.

Method: immunoSEQ multiplex PCR; TCRdb's copy keeps in-frame clones and lacks some. The table shows about 26,000 clones, with just under 75% occurring only once. H&E slides confirmed each diagnosis, reviewed by two pathologists independently. This TCR was sampled from a person in their sixties with invasive lung adenocarcinoma. Some clones in this sample may be carry-over from other donors' samples. The chain is built from TRBV19 and TRBJ2-3; D remains unclear. Material: FFPE invasive lung adenocarcinoma tissue. DNA for the CDR3: TGTGCCAGTAGTATTACAGCCCATACGCAGTATTTT. Protein sequence: CASSITAHTQYF.